This is a list of T cell receptor beta chains from one sample in a study of a mutant IDH1 vaccine in newly diagnosed glioma. The antigens of these receptors remain unknown. The assay was immunoSEQ multiplex PCR, and TCRdb's table has in-frame clones only and misses some. The sample yields around 60,000 clones, around nine tenths seen once. The source was PBMCs, collected from a glioma patient whose treatment included an IDH1 peptide vaccine. Receptors originate from a man aged 40-50 years with glioma. CDR3s include the opening cysteine and the closing phenylalanine or tryptophan. The D gene is left open where the match is weak. Clone sizes are given selectively: once, few, many, or a class where the clone is expanded.

TRBJ1-1	NA	NA	TRBV30	TGTGCCTGGAGTCCTTTGACTGAAGCTTTCTTT	CAWSPLTEAFF
TRBJ2-1	NA	TRBD2	TRBV5-6	TGTGCCAGCAGCTTAGGGCTAGCGGGGTTCAATGAGCAGTTCTTC	CASSLGLAGFNEQFF
TRBJ1-2	NA	TRBD1	TRBV2	TGTGCCAGCAGTGGACAGGGTGTAAGCTACACCTTC	CASSGQGVSYTF
TRBJ2-3	NA	NA	TRBV28	TGTGCCAGCAGTTACAGAGATGATACGCAGTATTTT	CASSYRDDTQYF
TRBJ1-6	NA	NA	TRBV5-1	TGCGCCAGCAGCCCGCAGGGAAATTCACCCCTCCACTTT	CASSPQGNSPLHF
TRBJ2-3	NA	TRBD1	TRBV7-9	TGTGCCAGCAGCTTTAGACAGGGGGAGAGCACAGATACGCAGTATTTT	CASSFRQGESTDTQYF
TRBJ1-1	NA	TRBD1	TRBV2	TGTGCCAGCAGCCTGGCGCAGGGGGCAACTGAAGCTTTCTTT	CASSLAQGATEAFF
TRBJ1-2	NA	NA	TRBV5-1	TGCGCCAGCAGCTTGGAAGGGGAATATGGCTACACCTTC	CASSLEGEYGYTF
TRBJ1-3	NA	NA	TRBV19	TGTGCCAGTAGCAGACTACAGGGATCGGGAAACACCATATATTTT	CASSRLQGSGNTIYF
TRBJ2-7	NA	TRBD2	TRBV9	TGTGCCAGCAGCGTCGGGACTAGCGGGAGCGGGGGCGAGCAGTACTTC	CASSVGTSGSGGEQYF
TRBJ1-1	NA	TRBD1	TRBV29-1	TGCAGCGTTGGACAGGGAGGAACTGAAGCTTTCTTT	CSVGQGGTEAFF
TRBJ2-7	once	NA	TRBV7-2	TGTGCCAGCAGCTTAGTGTCAGTCTACGAGCAGTACTTC	CASSLVSVYEQYF
TRBJ2-7	NA	TRBD1	TRBV19	TGTGCCAGTAGTCTTAGGACAGGAACCTACGAGCAGTACTTC	CASSLRTGTYEQYF
TRBJ1-6	NA	NA	TRBV5-4	TGTGCCAGCAGCTTGGTAAGGGGCGCGGAGGGAACTTCACCCCTCCACTTT	CASSLVRGAEGTSPLHF
TRBJ1-5	NA	NA	TRBV4-1	TGCGCCAGCAGCCAAGTTCTGGCAGTCGCGGGAAGTCAGCCCCAGCATTTT	CASSQVLAVAGSQPQHF
TRBJ2-1	NA	TRBD1	TRBV28	TGTGCCAGCAGCCGGGGACAGCTATACAATGAGCAGTTCTTC	CASSRGQLYNEQFF
TRBJ1-6	NA	NA	TRBV2	TGTGCCAGCAGTCGGGACAAGGCCTATAATTCACCCCTCCACTTT	CASSRDKAYNSPLHF
TRBJ2-2	NA	TRBD1	TRBV18	TGTGCCAGCTCACCACCCCCGGGACAGAAAAACACCGGGGAGCTGTTTTTT	CASSPPPGQKNTGELFF
TRBJ2-2	many	TRBD1	TRBV5-1	TGCGCCAGCAGCGAAGGAACCGGGACAGGGAACACCGGGGAGCTGTTTTTT	CASSEGTGTGNTGELFF
TRBJ2-1	NA	NA	TRBV5-1	TGCGCCAGCAGCTTGGCCATCCAGTACAATGAGCAGTTCTTC	CASSLAIQYNEQFF
TRBJ2-2	NA	NA	TRBV30	TGTGCCTGGAGCGGGGGCCCGGGCACCGGGGAGCTGTTTTTT	CAWSGGPGTGELFF
TRBJ1-4	NA	NA	TRBV4-3	TGCGCCAGCAGCCAAGAGACTGATCGAGGAAAACTGTTTTTT	CASSQETDRGKLFF
TRBJ2-1	NA	NA	TRBV7-9	TGTGCCAGCATCCCCCCAGGCCACAATGAGCAGTTCTTC	CASIPPGHNEQFF
TRBJ2-2	NA	TRBD2	TRBV6-5	TGTGCCAGCAGACGTTTGGCGGGGGGAACCGGGGAGCTGTTTTTT	CASRRLAGGTGELFF
TRBJ2-5	few	TRBD2	TRBV19	TGTGCCAGTAGTTACCAATTAGCGGGAGTTGGCGAGACCCAGTACTTC	CASSYQLAGVGETQYF
TRBJ1-1	NA	NA	TRBV10-3	TGTGCCATCAGTGCCCTGACAGGCCTGAACACTGAAGCTTTCTTT	CAISALTGLNTEAFF
TRBJ1-5	once	TRBD1	TRBV5-8	TGTGCCAGCAGCTCGGACAGGGCCAATCAGCCCCAGCATTTT	CASSSDRANQPQHF
TRBJ2-5	NA	TRBD1	TRBV5-5	TGTGCCAGCAGCTTGCTGGGACAGGGTAGTGAGACCCAGTACTTC	CASSLLGQGSETQYF
TRBJ2-5	NA	NA	TRBV2	TGTGCCAGCCGACGGGGGCTAGCGGACCAAGAGACCCAGTACTTC	CASRRGLADQETQYF
TRBJ2-2	NA	NA	TRBV18	TGTGCCAGCTCAGGGGACACCGGGGAGCTGTTTTTT	CASSGDTGELFF
TRBJ2-1	NA	TRBD2	TRBV2	TGTGCCAGCAGTGAAAGGACTAGCGGGCGTGGTCAGTTCTTC	CASSERTSGRGQFF
TRBJ1-2	NA	TRBD1	TRBV27	TGTGCCAGCAGTTTACAGACAGGGAACCATGGCTACACCTTC	CASSLQTGNHGYTF
TRBJ1-1	NA	TRBD1	TRBV19	TGTGCCAGTAGTATCCTCAAGTTTAGTAGACAGGGAATGAACACTGAAGCTTTCTTT	CASSILKFSRQGMNTEAFF
TRBJ1-6	NA	NA	TRBV5-6	TGTGCCAGCAGCTCGGTCTACAGATATAATTCACCCCTCCACTTT	CASSSVYRYNSPLHF
TRBJ2-5	NA	NA	TRBV15	TGTGCCACCAGCAGAGACTGGGGGACATTTCAAGAGACCCAGTACTTC	CATSRDWGTFQETQYF
TRBJ1-1	NA	TRBD1	TRBV11-3	TGTGCCAGCAGCTCAGGGACAGGGGGGAACACTGAAGCTTTCTTT	CASSSGTGGNTEAFF
TRBJ1-5	NA	NA	TRBV19	TGTGCCAGTACCCCCCGGGGGGCCCAGCCCCAGCATTTT	CASTPRGAQPQHF
TRBJ2-1	NA	NA	TRBV10-1	TGCGCCAGCAGCCTTGGGGCGGGTGGCTCCTACAATGAGCAGTTCTTC	CASSLGAGGSYNEQFF
TRBJ2-7	NA	NA	TRBV9	TGTGCCAGCAGCCCCCGGGACGGCTCCTACGAGCAGTACTTC	CASSPRDGSYEQYF
TRBJ2-6	NA	NA	TRBV28	TGTGCCAGCAGTTTACCCGACATTGCTGGGGCCAACGTCCTGACTTTC	CASSLPDIAGANVLTF
TRBJ2-7	NA	NA	TRBV27	TGTGCCAGCAGTCCCCGGGGACGATTCTCCTACGAGCAGTACTTC	CASSPRGRFSYEQYF
TRBJ1-3	once	NA	TRBV19	TGTGCCAGTAGTTTGGACAGTGGCTCTGGAAACACCATATATTTT	CASSLDSGSGNTIYF
TRBJ2-5	NA	TRBD2	TRBV7-7	TGTGCCAGCAGCTTATACGGGGGGGGACGGGAGACCCAGTACTTC	CASSLYGGGRETQYF